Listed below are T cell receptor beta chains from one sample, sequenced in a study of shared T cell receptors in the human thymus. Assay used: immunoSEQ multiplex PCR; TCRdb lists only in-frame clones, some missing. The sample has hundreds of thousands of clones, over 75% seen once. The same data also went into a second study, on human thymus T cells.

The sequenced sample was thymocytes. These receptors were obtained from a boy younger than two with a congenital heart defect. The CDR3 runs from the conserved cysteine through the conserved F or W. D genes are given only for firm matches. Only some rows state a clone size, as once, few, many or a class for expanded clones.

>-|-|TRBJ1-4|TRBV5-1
TGCGCCAGCAGCTTACAAGGGGGGGGTAATGAAAAACTGTTTTTT
CASSLQGGGNEKLFF
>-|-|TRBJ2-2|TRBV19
TGTGCCAGTAGTAAACAGGGCATATCTAACACCGGGGAGCTGTTTTTT
CASSKQGISNTGELFF
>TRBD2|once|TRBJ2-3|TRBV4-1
TGCGCCAGCAGCCGGGGTAGCGGGAGGGCCTCTCTGCGCGATACGCAGTATTTT
CASSRGSGRASLRDTQYF
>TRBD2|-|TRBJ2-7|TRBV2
TGTGCCAGCGCGGGCAGCCGCCGGACCTTACTAGCGAACACTTCCTACGAGCAGTACTTC
CASAGSRRTLLANTSYEQYF
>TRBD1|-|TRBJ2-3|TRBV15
TGTGCCACCAGCGCCCAGGGGGCCCCCTGCACAGATACGCAGTATTTT
CATSAQGAPCTDTQYF
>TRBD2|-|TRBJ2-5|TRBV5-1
TGCGCCAGCAGCTCGGGCCATAGGACTAGCGGGCTCCAAGAGACCCAGTACTTC
CASSSGHRTSGLQETQYF
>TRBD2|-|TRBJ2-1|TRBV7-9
TGTGCCAGCAGCTTAGAGGGACTAGCGACTTACAATGAGCAGTTCTTC
CASSLEGLATYNEQFF
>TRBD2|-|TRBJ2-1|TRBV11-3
TGTGCCAGCAGCTTAGACTCAGTAGCGGGGCCGACCTACAATGAGCAGTTCTTC
CASSLDSVAGPTYNEQFF
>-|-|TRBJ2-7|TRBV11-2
TGTGCCAGCTCCTTAATCCGGGGAACCGACCACGAGCAGTACTTC
CASSLIRGTDHEQYF
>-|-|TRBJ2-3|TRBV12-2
TGTGCAAGTCGCCCGTGTCCCGGGACTAGCGGGAGGATAACAGATACGCAGTATTTT
CASRPCPGTSGRITDTQYF